The present T cell receptor (beta chain) was sequenced within a study of CD8 T cells in Susac syndrome. Random hexamers served to reverse transcribe roughly 0.45 to 1 ug RNA. TCRdb used MiXCR to reprocess the immunoSEQ multiplex PCR reads, holding one entry per CDR3 protein. Among roughly 400,000 distinct CDR3 sequences listed, approximately 85% were seen once. This clonotype has only a few counts. The CDR3 is 13 amino acids. The germline V and J ends were trimmed by 0 bases and 3 bases, with 6 bases remaining between them. Germline V lookup: CDR1 SGHTA, CDR2 FQGNSA. This receptor was identified in a human donor with multiple sclerosis. The V call is TRBV7-2, the J call TRBJ2-7; D unclear. Sequencing was done on a sample of CD8+ T cells from PBMCs. The CDR3 DNA is TGTGCCAGCAGCTTAGCGCGGTTCTACGAGCAGTACTTC. Protein sequence: CASSLARFYEQYF. Based on the CDR3 plus reference TRBV7-2 and TRBJ2-7, the full variable domain is GAGVSQSPSNKVTEKGKDVELRCDPISGHTALYWYRQSLGQGLEFLIYFQGNSAPDKSGLPSDRFSAERTGGSVSTLTIQRTQQEDSAVYLCASSLARFYEQYFGPGTRLTVT.